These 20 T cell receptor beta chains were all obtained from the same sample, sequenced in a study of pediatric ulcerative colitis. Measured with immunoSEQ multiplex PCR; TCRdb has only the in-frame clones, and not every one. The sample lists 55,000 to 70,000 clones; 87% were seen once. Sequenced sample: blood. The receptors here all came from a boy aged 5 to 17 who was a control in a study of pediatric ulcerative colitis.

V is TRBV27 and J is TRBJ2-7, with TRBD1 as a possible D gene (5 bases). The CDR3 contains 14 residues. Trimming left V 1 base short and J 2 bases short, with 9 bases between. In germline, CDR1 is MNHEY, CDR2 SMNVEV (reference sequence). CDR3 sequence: CASSLYPGTYEQYF. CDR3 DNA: TGTGCCAGCAGTTTATATCCAGGGACCTACGAGCAGTACTTC.

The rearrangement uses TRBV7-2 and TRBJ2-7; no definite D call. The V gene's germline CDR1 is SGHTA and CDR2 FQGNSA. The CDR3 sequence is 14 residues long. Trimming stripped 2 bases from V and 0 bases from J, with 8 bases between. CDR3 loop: CASSLYESSYEQYF. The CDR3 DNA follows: TGTGCCAGCAGCTTATATGAGAGCTCCTACGAGCAGTACTTC.

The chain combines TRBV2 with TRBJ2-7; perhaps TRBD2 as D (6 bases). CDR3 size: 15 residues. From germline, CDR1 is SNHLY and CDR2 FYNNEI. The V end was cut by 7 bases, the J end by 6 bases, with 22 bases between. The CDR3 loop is CASTLLGTWRGEQYF. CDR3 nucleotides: TGTGCCAGCACCCTCCTAGGGACTTGGAGAGGCGAGCAGTACTTC.

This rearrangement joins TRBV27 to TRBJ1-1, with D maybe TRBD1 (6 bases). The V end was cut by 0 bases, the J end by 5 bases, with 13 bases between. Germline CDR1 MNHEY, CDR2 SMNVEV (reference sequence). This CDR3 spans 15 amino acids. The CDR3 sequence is CASSLSVTGTTEAFF. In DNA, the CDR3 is TGTGCCAGCAGTTTATCGGTAACAGGGACGACTGAAGCTTTCTTT.

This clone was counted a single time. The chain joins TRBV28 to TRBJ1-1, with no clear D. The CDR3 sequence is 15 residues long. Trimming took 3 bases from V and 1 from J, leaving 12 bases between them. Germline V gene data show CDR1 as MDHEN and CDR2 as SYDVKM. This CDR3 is CASSLPDLGNTEAFF. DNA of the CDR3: TGTGCCAGCAGTTTGCCGGACCTAGGGAACACTGAAGCTTTCTTT.

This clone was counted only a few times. This CDR3 reads CASSQWDSGGYTF. In DNA form, the CDR3 reads TGCGCCAGCAGCCAATGGGATAGCGGTGGCTACACCTTC. The chain uses TRBV4-3 and TRBJ1-2; unclear D gene. Germline CDR1 is LGHNA and CDR2 is YSLEER. This CDR3 has 13 amino acids. V gave up 2 bases and J gave up 7 bases, with 11 bases separating them.

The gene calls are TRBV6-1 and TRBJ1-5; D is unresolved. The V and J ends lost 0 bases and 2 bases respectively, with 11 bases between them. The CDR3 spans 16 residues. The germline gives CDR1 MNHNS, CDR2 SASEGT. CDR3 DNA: TGTGCCAGCAGTGAAGCTGGCCCATGGGGCAATCAGCCCCAGCATTTT. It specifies CASSEAGPWGNQPQHF.

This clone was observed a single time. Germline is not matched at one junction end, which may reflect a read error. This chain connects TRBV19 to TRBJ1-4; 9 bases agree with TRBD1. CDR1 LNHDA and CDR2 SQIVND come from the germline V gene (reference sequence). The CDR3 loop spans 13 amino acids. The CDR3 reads CASSGGQGRPLTF. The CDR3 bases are TGTGCCAGTAGTGGGGGACAGGGCCGCCCCCTGACATTT. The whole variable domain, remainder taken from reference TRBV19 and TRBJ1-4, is DGGITQSPKYLFRKEGQNVTLSCEQNLNHDAMYWYRQDPGQGLRLIYYSQIVNDFQKGDIAEGYSVSREKKESFPLTVTSAQKNPTAFYLCASSGGQGRPLTFGSGTQLSVL.

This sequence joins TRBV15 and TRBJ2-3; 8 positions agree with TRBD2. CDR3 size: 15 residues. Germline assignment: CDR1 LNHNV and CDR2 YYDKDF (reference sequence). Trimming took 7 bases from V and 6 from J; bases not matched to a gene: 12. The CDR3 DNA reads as TGTGCCACCACCTTTAGGGGACTAGTAAGGGATACGCAGTATTTT. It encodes CATTFRGLVRDTQYF. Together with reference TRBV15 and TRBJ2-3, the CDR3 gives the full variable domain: DAMVIQNPRYQVTQFGKPVTLSCSQTLNHNVMYWYQQKSSQAPKLLFHYYDKDFNNEADTPDNFQSRRPNTSFCFLDIRSPGLGDTAMYLCATTFRGLVRDTQYFGPGTRLTVL.

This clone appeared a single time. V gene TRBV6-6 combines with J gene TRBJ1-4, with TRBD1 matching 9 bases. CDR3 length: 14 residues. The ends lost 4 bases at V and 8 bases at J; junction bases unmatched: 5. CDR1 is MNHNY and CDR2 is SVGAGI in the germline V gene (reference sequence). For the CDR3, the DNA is TGTGCCAGCAGTTCAACAGGGGGCAACGAAAAACTGTTTTTT. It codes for CASSSTGGNEKLFF.

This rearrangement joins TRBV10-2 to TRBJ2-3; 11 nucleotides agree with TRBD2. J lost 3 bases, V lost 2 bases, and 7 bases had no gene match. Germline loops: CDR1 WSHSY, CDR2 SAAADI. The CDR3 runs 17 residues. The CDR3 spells CASSEPGLADDTDTQYF. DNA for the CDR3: TGCGCCAGCAGTGAGCCGGGACTAGCGGACGATACAGATACGCAGTATTTT.

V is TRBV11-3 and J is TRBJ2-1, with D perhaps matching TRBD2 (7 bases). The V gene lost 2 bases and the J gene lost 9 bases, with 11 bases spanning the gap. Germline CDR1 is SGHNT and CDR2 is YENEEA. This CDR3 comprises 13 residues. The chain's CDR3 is CASSLNREGEQFF. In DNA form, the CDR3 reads TGTGCCAGCAGCTTAAACAGGGAGGGTGAGCAGTTCTTC.

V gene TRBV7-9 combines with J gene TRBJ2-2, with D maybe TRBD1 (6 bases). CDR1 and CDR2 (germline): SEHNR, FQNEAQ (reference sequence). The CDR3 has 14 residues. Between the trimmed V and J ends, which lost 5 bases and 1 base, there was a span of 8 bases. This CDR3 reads CASSTDRNTGELFF. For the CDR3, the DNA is TGTGCCAGCAGCACGGACAGGAACACCGGGGAGCTGTTTTTT.

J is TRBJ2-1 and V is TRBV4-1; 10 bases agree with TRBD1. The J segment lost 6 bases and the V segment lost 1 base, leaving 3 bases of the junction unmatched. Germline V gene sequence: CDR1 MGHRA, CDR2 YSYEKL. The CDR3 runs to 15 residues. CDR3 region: CASSQGQGAANEQFF. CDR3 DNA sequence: TGCGCCAGCAGCCAAGGACAGGGGGCGGCCAATGAGCAGTTCTTC.

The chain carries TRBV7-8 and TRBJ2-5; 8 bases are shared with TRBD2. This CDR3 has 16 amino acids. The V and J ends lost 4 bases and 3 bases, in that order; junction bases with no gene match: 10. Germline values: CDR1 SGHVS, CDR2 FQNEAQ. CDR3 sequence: CASSYTPTSAEETQYF. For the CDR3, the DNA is TGTGCCAGCAGCTATACTCCGACTAGCGCCGAAGAGACCCAGTACTTC.

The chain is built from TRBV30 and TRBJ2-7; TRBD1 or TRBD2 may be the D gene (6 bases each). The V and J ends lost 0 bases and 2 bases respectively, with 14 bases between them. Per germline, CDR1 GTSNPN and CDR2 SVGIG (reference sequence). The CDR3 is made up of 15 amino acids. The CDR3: CAWSVDEGGPYEQYF. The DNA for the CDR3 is TGTGCCTGGAGTGTAGATGAGGGGGGACCCTACGAGCAGTACTTC.

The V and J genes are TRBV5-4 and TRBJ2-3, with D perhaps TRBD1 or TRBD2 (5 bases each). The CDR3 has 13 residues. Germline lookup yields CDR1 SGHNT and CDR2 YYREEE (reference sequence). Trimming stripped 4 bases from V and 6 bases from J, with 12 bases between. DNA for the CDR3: TGTGCCAGCAGCCGGGACCCCCGGGATACGCAGTATTTT. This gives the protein CASSRDPRDTQYF.

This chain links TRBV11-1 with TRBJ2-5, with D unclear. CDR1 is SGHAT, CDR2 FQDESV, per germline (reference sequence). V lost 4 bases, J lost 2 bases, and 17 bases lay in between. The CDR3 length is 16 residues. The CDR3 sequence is CASSSLLRVGQETQYF. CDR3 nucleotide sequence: TGTGCCAGCAGCTCACTACTAAGGGTCGGACAAGAGACCCAGTACTTC.

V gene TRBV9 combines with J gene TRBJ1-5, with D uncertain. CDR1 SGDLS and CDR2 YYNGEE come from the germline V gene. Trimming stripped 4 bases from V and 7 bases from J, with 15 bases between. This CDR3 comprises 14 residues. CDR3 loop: CASSFGDGGQPQHF. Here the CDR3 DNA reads TGTGCCAGCAGCTTCGGGGATGGCGGACAGCCCCAGCATTTT.

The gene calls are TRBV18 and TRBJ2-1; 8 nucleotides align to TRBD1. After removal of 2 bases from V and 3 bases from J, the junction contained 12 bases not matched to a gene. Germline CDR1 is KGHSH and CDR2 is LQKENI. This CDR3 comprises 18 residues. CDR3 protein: CASSPGQGLVKIYNEQFF. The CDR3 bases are TGTGCCAGCTCACCAGGACAGGGCCTAGTGAAGATCTACAATGAGCAGTTCTTC.